Presented here are 21 T cell receptor beta chains from one specimen sequenced in a study of shared clonotypes between healthy human individuals. TCRdb's copy holds only in-frame clones and misses some; the assay was immunoSEQ multiplex PCR. The table has about 500,000 clones, 77% seen once. Sequencing input: PBMCs. These receptors originate from a woman between 40 and 55 years old in good health. Some clones in this sample may be carry-over from other donors' samples.

The rearrangement uses TRBV5-4 and TRBJ2-1, with D hard to call. Germline CDR1 SGHNT, CDR2 YYREEE (reference sequence). The CDR3 is made up of 11 amino acids. The V and J ends lost 2 bases and 9 bases respectively, with 6 bases between them. The CDR3: CASSFEGEQFF. Written as DNA, the CDR3 is TGTGCCAGCAGCTTTGAAGGTGAGCAGTTCTTC.

About this clone itself: This same CDR3 is encoded by further DNA sequences in the sample. This sequence joins TRBV9 and TRBJ2-7, with 7 bases aligning to TRBD1. The length of the CDR3 is 15 residues. The germline gives CDR1 SGDLS, CDR2 YYNGEE. The V and J ends lost 4 bases and 2 bases, in that order; junction bases with no gene match: 9. The CDR3 bases are TGTGCCAGCAGCCCCGTCCGGGACAGCCCCTACGAGCAGTACTTC. Protein: CASSPVRDSPYEQYF.

CDR3 sequence reads: CASSLQVPGANVLTF. CDR3 nucleotides: TGTGCCAGCAGTTTACAGGTTCCTGGGGCCAACGTCCTGACTTTC. The rearrangement joins TRBV28 to TRBJ2-6; no definite D call. The CDR3 runs to 15 residues. CDR1 is MDHEN and CDR2 is SYDVKM in the germline V gene. Trimming removed 2 bases at V and 2 bases at J, with 7 bases between.

On this clone itself: A read error likely explains this, since a far larger clone differs by one base. This chain uses TRBV6-1 with TRBJ1-3; D ambiguous. There are 12 residues in the CDR3. CDR1 and CDR2 (germline): MNHNS, SASEGT. The CDR3 sequence: CAGIPSGNTMYF. DNA for the CDR3: TGTGCCGGCATTCCCTCTGGAAACACCATGTATTTT.

This chain uses TRBV9 with TRBJ2-5; D unclear. CDR3 length equals 13 residues. The ends were cut back, 4 bases at V and 5 bases at J, with 12 bases in the middle. Germline V gene lookup returns CDR1 SGDLS and CDR2 YYNGEE. The CDR3 nucleotides are TGTGCCAGCAGCCCCCGGGCTGGGGAGACCCAGTACTTC. Protein sequence: CASSPRAGETQYF. Looking up the rest from reference TRBV9 and TRBJ2-5 gives the full variable domain: DSGVTQTPKHLITATGQRVTLRCSPRSGDLSVYWYQQSLDQGLQFLIQYYNGEERAKGNILERFSAQQFPDLHSELNLSSLELGDSALYFCASSPRAGETQYFGPGTRLLVL.

The V call is TRBV6-1, the J call TRBJ1-5; TRBD1 aligns across 7 bases. Germline assignment: CDR1 MNHNS and CDR2 SASEGT. The CDR3 has 13 residues. Trimming at V came to 3 bases and at J to 9 bases, leaving 5 bases not matched to a gene. CDR3 coding DNA: TGTGCCAGCAGTGACAGGGGGTTGGTGCCCCAGCATTTT. Its translation is CASSDRGLVPQHF.

Only one count was recorded for this clone. The chain recombines TRBV21-1 with TRBJ2-3; no DNA check was done on the table's D call, TRBD1. TRBV21-1 corresponds to a pseudogene. CDR3 size: 16 residues. This chain's CDR3 is CARHIEDVDSTDTQYF. CDR3 sequence (DNA): TGTGCCCGCCACATTGAAGATGTCGATAGCACAGATACGCAGTATTTT.

Points on this clone: Given a much more abundant clone one base away, this may be a read error. The chain links TRBV5-4 to TRBJ2-7, with 15 bases aligning to TRBD2. The ends lost 3 bases at V and 5 bases at J; junction bases unmatched: 3. Germline V gene sequence: CDR1 SGHNT, CDR2 YYREEE (reference sequence). The CDR3 extends over 15 amino acids. CDR3 nucleotide sequence: TGTGCCAGCAGCTCGGGACTAGCGGGAGGAAACGAGCAGTACTTC. Its translation: CASSSGLAGGNEQYF.

Points on this clone: Other DNA sequences in the same sample also yield this CDR3. The V and J genes are TRBV5-1 and TRBJ2-5; D uncertain. Germline V gene data show CDR1 as SGHRS and CDR2 as YFSETQ. The CDR3 is 13 residues long. Trimming removed 0 bases at V and 0 bases at J, with 3 bases between. CDR3 in amino acids: CASSLANQETQYF. The DNA for the CDR3 is TGCGCCAGCAGCTTGGCCAACCAAGAGACCCAGTACTTC.

The V and J genes are TRBV10-3 and TRBJ2-7; D remains ambiguous. Germline V gene data show CDR1 as ENHRY and CDR2 as SYGVKD. The CDR3 sequence is 14 residues long. Trimming took 11 bases from V and 4 from J, leaving 21 bases between them. CDR3 sequence (DNA): TGTGCCCCTAGAACCTTTGGGCCCACATACGAGCAGTACTTC. Translation gives CAPRTFGPTYEQYF.

This clone was seen only a few times. The rearrangement links TRBV7-9 to TRBJ1-3, with D unresolved. CDR1 and CDR2 from the germline V gene are SEHNR and FQNEAQ (reference sequence). The CDR3 has 12 residues. Trimming removed 1 base from V and 3 bases from J, with 1 base in between. CDR3: CASSLVGNTIYF. The CDR3 DNA reads as TGTGCCAGCAGCTTAGTTGGAAACACCATATATTTT.

Details on this clone: This probably arose from a read error, given a far larger clone one base away. The rearrangement links TRBV7-8 to TRBJ2-5; D unclear. CDR3 size: 12 residues. Per the germline V gene, CDR1 is SGHVS and CDR2 is FQNEAQ. With 1 base removed from V and 12 bases from J, the gap between germline ends came to 12 bases. The CDR3 loop is CASSLEAGYEYF. The CDR3 nucleotides read TGTGCCAGCAGCTTAGAGGCTGGGTATGAGTACTTC.

The chain employs TRBV9 and TRBJ2-7; D gene ambiguous. Per germline, CDR1 SGDLS and CDR2 YYNGEE. The CDR3 runs to 14 residues. V lost 0 bases to trimming and J lost 2 bases, with 9 bases between them. In DNA, the CDR3 is TGTGCCAGCAGCGTAGGACCGAAGGCCTACGAGCAGTACTTC. Protein sequence: CASSVGPKAYEQYF.

In regard to this clone: At one of its ends the junction is not consistent with the germline gene, which may arise from a read error. The chain links TRBV6-1 to TRBJ2-7, with a possible D match to TRBD1 (5 bases). The germline gives CDR1 MNHNS, CDR2 SASEGT. The CDR3 contains 11 residues. CDR3 in DNA: TGTGCCGGCAGGGATGCCTACGAGCAGTACTTC. It specifies CAGRDAYEQYF.

The V and J genes are TRBV29-1 and TRBJ2-7, with TRBD2 matching 12 bases. Germline lookup yields CDR1 SQVTM and CDR2 ANQGSEA. J lost 5 bases, V lost 1 base, and 6 bases had no gene match. This CDR3 has 15 residues. The CDR3 sequence: CSVEVRTSGIDEQYF. The CDR3 DNA reads TGCAGCGTTGAAGTTAGGACTAGCGGGATCGACGAGCAGTACTTC.

The rearrangement links TRBV19 to TRBJ1-2, with TRBD1 identical over 9 bases. The trim removed 6 bases at V and 5 bases at J, leaving 4 bases unmatched. Germline-derived CDR1 and CDR2 are LNHDA and SQIVND (reference sequence). The CDR3 runs to 13 residues. The CDR3 bases are TGTGCCAGTAGACAGGGGGCGCGGTATGGCTACACCTTC. This gives the protein CASRQGARYGYTF.

The count of this clone is one. The rearrangement uses TRBV5-1 and TRBJ1-2, with TRBD1 identical over 7 bases. Trimming at V came to 0 bases and at J to 7 bases, leaving 6 bases not matched to a gene. This CDR3 is 14 amino acids long. The germline V gene encodes CDR1 SGHRS and CDR2 YFSETQ. The CDR3 nucleotides are TGCGCCAGCAGCTTGGATCAGGGGGAGTTTGGCTACACCTTC. Translating gives CASSLDQGEFGYTF. Combining the CDR3 with reference TRBV5-1 and TRBJ1-2 gives the whole variable domain KAGVTQTPRYLIKTRGQQVTLSCSPISGHRSVSWYQQTPGQGLQFLFEYFSETQRNKGNFPGRFSGRQFSNSRSEMNVSTLELGDSALYLCASSLDQGEFGYTFGSGTRLTVV.

This clone was found once. The chain combines TRBV28 with TRBJ2-7; TRBD1 matches 8 bases. The CDR3 has 12 amino acids. Germline CDR1 and CDR2: MDHEN and SYDVKM. Germline trimming cut 7 bases from V and 3 bases from J; bases unmatched to any gene: 2. The CDR3: CASTGQGYEQYF. The CDR3 DNA sequence: TGTGCCAGCACAGGACAGGGCTACGAGCAGTACTTC.

The chain recombines TRBV23-1 with TRBJ1-2, with D possibly matching TRBD1 (6 bases). TRBV23-1 is assigned to the ORF class and has an uncertain function. V gave up 4 bases and J gave up 4 bases, with 16 bases separating them. The CDR3 runs to 15 residues. The CDR3 nucleotides read TGCGCCAGCAGTCGAACCCGGGGGCGCATCTATGGCTACACCTTC. Translated, it gives CASSRTRGRIYGYTF.

The chain carries TRBV2 and TRBJ2-7, with 8 bases fitting TRBD2. V was clipped by 6 bases and J by 5 bases; unmatched bases: 3. Germline assignment: CDR1 SNHLY and CDR2 FYNNEI. The CDR3 contains 12 residues. CDR3: CASRIGGDEQYF. CDR3 in DNA: TGTGCCAGCAGAATCGGGGGGGACGAGCAGTACTTC.

About this clone: This may come from a read error, since a much larger clone is one base off. This rearrangement joins TRBV11-2 to TRBJ2-7, with D perhaps matching TRBD1 (5 bases). The CDR3 contains 13 residues. In germline, CDR1 is SGHAT, CDR2 FQNNGV. V was pared by 1 base and J by 3 bases, with 7 bases between. The CDR3 nucleotides read TGTGCCAGCAGCTTAGGGGGCCTCTACGAGCAGTACTTC. Residues: CASSLGGLYEQYF.